The next 30 T cell receptor beta chains were all read from a single sample in a study of blood T cell repertoires in COVID-19. Assay: immunoSEQ multiplex PCR; the TCRdb copy retains only in-frame clones and omits some. The sample yields around 320,000 clones, just under 90% seen once. The sequencing input was PBMCs or T cells enriched from blood (not recorded which). The receptors come from a woman aged 50 to 60 who had been exposed to COVID-19.

This clone was observed a handful of times. J is TRBJ2-3 and V is TRBV27; D is perhaps TRBD1 (5 bases). The CDR3 spans 13 residues. CDR1 MNHEY and CDR2 SMNVEV come from the germline V gene (reference sequence). Trimming stripped 6 bases from V and 1 base from J, with 8 bases between. CDR3 residues: CASRPQGTDTQYF. CDR3 coding DNA: TGTGCCAGCAGACCACAGGGCACAGATACGCAGTATTTT.

V is TRBV15 and J is TRBJ1-1; 7 bases map to TRBD1. Germline CDR1 is LNHNV and CDR2 is YYDKDF (reference sequence). V gave up 0 bases and J gave up 0 bases; unmatched junction bases: 4. This CDR3 spans 16 amino acids. CDR3 in amino acids: CATSRDAGQMNTEAFF. The CDR3 DNA sequence: TGTGCCACCAGCAGAGATGCGGGACAGATGAACACTGAAGCTTTCTTT.

This clone was counted a single time. The J gene is TRBJ1-1, the V gene TRBV19; maybe TRBD1 (5 bases). The V end was cut by 3 bases, the J end by 4 bases, with 15 bases between. The germline V gene has CDR1 LNHDA and CDR2 SQIVND (reference sequence). The CDR3 length is 15 residues. CDR3 sequence: CASSIGPGWGTEAFF. DNA for the CDR3: TGTGCCAGTAGTATCGGTCCAGGGTGGGGCACTGAAGCTTTCTTT.

This rearrangement joins TRBV6-6 to TRBJ1-4, with D perhaps matching TRBD1 (6 bases). The CDR3 sequence is 17 residues long. Germline CDR1 and CDR2: MNHNY and SVGAGI (reference sequence). The V and J ends lost 5 bases and 5 bases respectively, with 21 bases between them. As DNA, the CDR3 is TGTGCCAGCAGTCCACGAAACTTAGACAGGAAGAATGAAAAACTGTTTTTT. Protein: CASSPRNLDRKNEKLFF.

J is TRBJ1-5 and V is TRBV27, with a tentative D call TRBD1 (6 bases). With 5 bases removed from V and 3 bases from J, the gap between germline ends came to 17 bases. From germline, CDR1 is MNHEY and CDR2 SMNVEV (reference sequence). This CDR3 is 16 amino acids long. The CDR3 reads CASSLPDRLNNQPQHF. The CDR3 DNA is TGTGCCAGCAGTCTTCCTGACAGGTTAAACAATCAGCCCCAGCATTTT.

The J gene is TRBJ1-2, the V gene TRBV7-8; TRBD1 is a possible D gene (5 bases). Germline values: CDR1 SGHVS, CDR2 FQNEAQ. Deletions cut 1 base from V and 4 bases from J, with 13 bases between. CDR3 length: 15 residues. CDR3 sequence reads: CASSLVAGGGYGYTF. The CDR3, as DNA: TGTGCCAGCAGCTTAGTCGCGGGGGGAGGCTATGGCTACACCTTC.

The chain has TRBV10-3 and TRBJ1-1, with 7 bases lining up with TRBD1. This CDR3 region has 16 residues. The germline V gene has CDR1 ENHRY and CDR2 SYGVKD. After removal of 4 bases from V and 1 base from J, the junction contained 9 bases not matched to a gene. The CDR3 reads CAISGEAGGSNTEAFF. The CDR3 bases are TGTGCCATCAGTGGCGAGGCAGGGGGATCGAACACTGAAGCTTTCTTT.

The J gene is TRBJ1-6, the V gene TRBV7-2; 8 bases map to TRBD1. The ends lost 4 bases at V and 7 bases at J; junction bases unmatched: 6. This CDR3 has 15 amino acids. In germline, CDR1 is SGHTA, CDR2 FQGNSA. Here the CDR3 reads CASSSGTGVNSPLHF. CDR3 in DNA: TGTGCCAGCAGCTCCGGGACAGGAGTCAATTCACCCCTCCACTTT.

The rearrangement uses TRBV19 and TRBJ2-2, with 9 bases that match TRBD1. The CDR3 runs 14 residues. The germline gives CDR1 LNHDA, CDR2 SQIVND (reference sequence). With 7 bases clipped from V and 7 bases from J, the junction kept 7 bases outside the gene matches. This CDR3 reads CASKTTGGGGELFF. CDR3 DNA: TGTGCCAGTAAAACCACAGGGGGCGGCGGGGAGCTGTTTTTT. The complete variable domain, with remaining parts taken from reference TRBV19 and TRBJ2-2, reads DGGITQSPKYLFRKEGQNVTLSCEQNLNHDAMYWYRQDPGQGLRLIYYSQIVNDFQKGDIAEGYSVSREKKESFPLTVTSAQKNPTAFYLCASKTTGGGGELFFGEGSRLTVL.

V gene TRBV19 combines with J gene TRBJ1-5; 7 nucleotides agree with TRBD1. CDR3 length: 13 amino acids. The junction had 5 bases not matched to a gene; V was cut back by 7 bases and J by 5 bases. The V gene's germline CDR1 is LNHDA and CDR2 SQIVND (reference sequence). CDR3 sequence: CASNGQGDQPQHF. CDR3 coding DNA: TGTGCCAGTAACGGGCAGGGGGATCAGCCCCAGCATTTT.

This chain links TRBV19 with TRBJ2-4; 9 nucleotides align to TRBD1. The CDR3 sequence is 18 residues long. From germline, CDR1 is LNHDA and CDR2 SQIVND (reference sequence). After removal of 7 bases from V and 3 bases from J, the junction contained 16 bases not matched to a gene. CDR3 nucleotides: TGTGCCAGTACCCCGATGAATACAGGGGGCGCGGGCAAAAACATTCAGTACTTC. It yields the protein CASTPMNTGGAGKNIQYF.

The J gene is TRBJ2-2, the V gene TRBV10-1, with 9 bases aligning to TRBD2. The V segment lost 6 bases and the J segment 7 bases; nucleotides outside the gene matches: 15. This CDR3 comprises 17 residues. Looked up from germline, CDR1 is WNHNN and CDR2 is SYGVQD (reference sequence). The CDR3 loop reads CASSETSTSGGHGELFF. The CDR3 coding sequence is TGCGCCAGCAGCGAGACTTCGACTAGCGGAGGACACGGGGAGCTGTTTTTT.

V is TRBV25-1 and J is TRBJ1-2; D uncertain. Per germline, CDR1 MGHDK and CDR2 SYGVNS. The CDR3 totals 17 residues. Trimming removed 1 base from V and 1 base from J, with 16 bases in between. The CDR3 reads CASSELLESGGNYGYTF. The CDR3 coding sequence is TGTGCCAGCAGTGAATTATTAGAGAGCGGCGGTAACTATGGCTACACCTTC.

This rearrangement joins TRBV7-9 to TRBJ1-2; D unresolved. V lost 6 bases, J lost 0 bases, and 14 bases lay in between. The CDR3 is 15 amino acids. Germline CDR1 and CDR2: SEHNR and FQNEAQ (reference sequence). The CDR3 region has the DNA TGTGCCAGCAGTCGGACTAGTATAGCTAACTATGGCTACACCTTC. Encoded protein: CASSRTSIANYGYTF.

This chain links TRBV27 with TRBJ2-7, with TRBD1 matching over 9 bases. The CDR3 runs 15 residues. Looked up from germline, CDR1 is MNHEY and CDR2 is SMNVEV (reference sequence). V dropped 4 bases and J dropped 1; count of bases not matched to a gene: 5. In DNA form, the CDR3 reads TGTGCCAGCAGTTACACGGGACAGGGTTCCTACGAGCAGTACTTC. This gives the protein CASSYTGQGSYEQYF.

The rearrangement joins TRBV28 to TRBJ2-1; 7 bases fit TRBD2. J gave up 6 bases and V 1 base, and 9 bases lay outside the gene matches. Germline V gene data show CDR1 as MDHEN and CDR2 as SYDVKM. This CDR3 comprises 16 residues. The CDR3 is CASSLFGGGLSNEQFF. CDR3 in DNA: TGTGCCAGCAGTTTATTCGGCGGGGGACTTAGCAATGAGCAGTTCTTC.

The V call is TRBV16, the J call TRBJ1-5; 9 bases map to TRBD1. The CDR3 is 16 residues long. Trimming at V came to 0 bases and at J to 7 bases, leaving 7 bases not matched to a gene. Germline values: CDR1 KGHSY, CDR2 FQNENV. In DNA form, the CDR3 reads TGTGCCAGCAGCCAATCGGGGACAGGGCCAAAGCAGCCCCAGCATTTT. This gives the protein CASSQSGTGPKQPQHF.

This chain joins TRBV7-9 and TRBJ2-7; 9 bases agree with TRBD1. The trim removed 5 bases at V and 6 bases at J, leaving 14 bases unmatched. CDR3 size: 16 residues. The V gene's germline CDR1 is SEHNR and CDR2 FQNEAQ (reference sequence). This chain's CDR3 is CASSPLPGQGSAEQYF. CDR3 nucleotides: TGTGCCAGCAGCCCCCTCCCGGGACAGGGTTCGGCCGAGCAGTACTTC.

The rearrangement uses TRBV5-1 and TRBJ1-1; D is perhaps TRBD1 (5 bases). The CDR3 is 14 amino acids. CDR1 is SGHRS, CDR2 YFSETQ, per germline. V lost 3 bases and J 6 bases, leaving 15 bases between the germline ends. In nucleotides, the CDR3 is TGCGCCAGCAGCTCTCGGGACCCGGGGGCTGAAGCTTTCTTT. The encoded protein is CASSSRDPGAEAFF.

The V and J genes are TRBV6-4 and TRBJ1-2; TRBD1 matches at 12 bases. The CDR3 runs to 19 residues. Germline V gene lookup returns CDR1 MRHNA and CDR2 SNTAGT. V was pared by 9 bases and J by 4 bases, with 21 bases of the junction left unmatched. The CDR3 loop reads CARPGGGTGGLLAPYGYTF. In DNA, the CDR3 is TGTGCCAGGCCGGGTGGCGGGACAGGGGGCCTACTAGCGCCCTATGGCTACACCTTC.

This chain links TRBV18 with TRBJ2-1; 9 bases are a match to TRBD1. The CDR3 length is 14 residues. The ends lost 4 bases at V and 5 bases at J; junction bases unmatched: 3. The germline CDR1 and CDR2 sequences are KGHSH and LQKENI. Here the CDR3 reads CASSLGQGNNEQFF. The CDR3 nucleotides read TGTGCCAGCTCACTGGGACAGGGCAACAATGAGCAGTTCTTC.

The chain carries TRBV29-1 and TRBJ2-2; TRBD1 is a possible D gene (5 bases). Germline CDR1 SQVTM, CDR2 ANQGSEA. This CDR3 is 14 amino acids long. V shed 6 bases and J shed 4 bases, with 15 bases lying between them. CDR3 in DNA: TGCAGCGTCCCAGGGCTGCGGTTCACCGGGGAGCTGTTTTTT. This sequence encodes CSVPGLRFTGELFF.

The chain recombines TRBV5-1 with TRBJ1-6; TRBD1 matches at 9 bases. Germline V gene data show CDR1 as SGHRS and CDR2 as YFSETQ. The CDR3 sequence is 14 residues long. Trimming took 4 bases from V and 10 from J; bases not matched to a gene: 6. As DNA, the CDR3 is TGCGCCAGCAGCACATTGACAGGGGGATCACCCCTCCACTTT. Amino acids: CASSTLTGGSPLHF.

This clone was seen a single time. The J gene is TRBJ1-5, the V gene TRBV5-8; D ambiguous. V was cut by 1 base and J by 0 bases, with 8 bases left in between. Looked up from germline, CDR1 is SGHTS and CDR2 is YDEGEE. The CDR3 consists of 15 residues. The CDR3 loop is CASSLSGYSNQPQHF. The CDR3 nucleotides are TGTGCCAGCAGCTTGTCGGGGTATAGCAATCAGCCCCAGCATTTT.

This rearrangement joins TRBV11-2 to TRBJ2-1; 15 bases line up with TRBD2. The CDR3 has 18 amino acids. The V segment lost 4 bases and the J segment 12 bases; nucleotides outside the gene matches: 16. CDR1 and CDR2 from the germline V gene are SGHAT and FQNNGV. DNA for the CDR3: TGTGCCAGCAGCTCGGGACTAGCGGGGGGCTTGCGAGGGGTTGGGCAGTTCTTC. Translated: CASSSGLAGGLRGVGQFF.

The chain is built from TRBV30 and TRBJ2-1; 7 bases match TRBD1. Germline V CDR1 and CDR2: GTSNPN, SVGIG (reference sequence). The CDR3 consists of 15 residues. The V gene end was trimmed by 3 bases and the J gene end by 0 bases; junction bases not matched to a gene: 5. The CDR3 coding sequence is TGTGCCTGGAGCCGACAGGGAAGCTCCTACAATGAGCAGTTCTTC. It specifies CAWSRQGSSYNEQFF.

The rearrangement uses TRBV10-3 and TRBJ2-3; 7 nucleotides line up with TRBD1. Germline lookup yields CDR1 ENHRY and CDR2 SYGVKD. The V segment lost 5 bases and the J segment 2 bases; nucleotides outside the gene matches: 7. The CDR3 spans 15 residues. CDR3 protein: CAISSTGTATDTQYF. The CDR3 nucleotides read TGTGCCATCAGTTCAACCGGGACAGCCACAGATACGCAGTATTTT.

The V and J genes are TRBV2 and TRBJ1-1, with 8 bases aligning to TRBD1. The CDR3 consists of 13 residues. V trimming: 8 bases; J trimming: 4 bases; junction bases outside the gene matches: 6. Looked up from germline, CDR1 is SNHLY and CDR2 is FYNNEI. CDR3 region: CASGQGHSTEAFF. CDR3 coding DNA: TGTGCCAGCGGACAGGGTCATAGCACTGAAGCTTTCTTT.

This rearrangement joins TRBV4-2 to TRBJ2-1, with 10 bases lining up with TRBD2. The germline CDR1 and CDR2 sequences are LGHNA and YNFKEQ. V was clipped by 5 bases and J by 5 bases; unmatched bases: 9. The CDR3 runs 16 residues. The CDR3 loop is CASSALLAGVNNEQFF. The CDR3 nucleotides read TGTGCCAGCAGCGCCCTTCTAGCGGGGGTAAACAATGAGCAGTTCTTC.

The chain is built from TRBV10-3 and TRBJ2-5; 11 bases align to TRBD2. Unmatched junction bases numbered 8, after V lost 3 bases and J lost 5 bases. CDR3 size: 16 residues. Germline-derived CDR1 and CDR2 are ENHRY and SYGVKD. CDR3 residues: CAISDEIAGGRETQYF. DNA of the CDR3: TGTGCCATCAGTGACGAGATAGCGGGGGGGAGGGAGACCCAGTACTTC.